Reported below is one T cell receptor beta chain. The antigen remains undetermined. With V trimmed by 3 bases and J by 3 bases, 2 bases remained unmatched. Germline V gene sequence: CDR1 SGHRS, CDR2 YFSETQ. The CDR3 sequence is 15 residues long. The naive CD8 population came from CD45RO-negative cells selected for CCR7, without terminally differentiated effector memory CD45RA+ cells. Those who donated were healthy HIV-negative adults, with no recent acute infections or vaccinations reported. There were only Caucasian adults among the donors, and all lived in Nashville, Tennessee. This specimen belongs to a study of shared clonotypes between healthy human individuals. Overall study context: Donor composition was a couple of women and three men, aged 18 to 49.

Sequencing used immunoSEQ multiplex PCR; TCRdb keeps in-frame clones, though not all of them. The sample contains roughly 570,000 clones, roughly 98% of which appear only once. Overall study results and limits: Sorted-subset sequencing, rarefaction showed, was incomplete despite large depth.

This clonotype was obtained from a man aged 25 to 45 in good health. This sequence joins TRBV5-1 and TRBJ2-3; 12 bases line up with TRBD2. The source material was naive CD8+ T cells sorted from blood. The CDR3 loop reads CASSWTSGTTDTQYF. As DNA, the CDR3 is TGCGCCAGCAGCTGGACTAGCGGGACAACAGATACGCAGTATTTT.